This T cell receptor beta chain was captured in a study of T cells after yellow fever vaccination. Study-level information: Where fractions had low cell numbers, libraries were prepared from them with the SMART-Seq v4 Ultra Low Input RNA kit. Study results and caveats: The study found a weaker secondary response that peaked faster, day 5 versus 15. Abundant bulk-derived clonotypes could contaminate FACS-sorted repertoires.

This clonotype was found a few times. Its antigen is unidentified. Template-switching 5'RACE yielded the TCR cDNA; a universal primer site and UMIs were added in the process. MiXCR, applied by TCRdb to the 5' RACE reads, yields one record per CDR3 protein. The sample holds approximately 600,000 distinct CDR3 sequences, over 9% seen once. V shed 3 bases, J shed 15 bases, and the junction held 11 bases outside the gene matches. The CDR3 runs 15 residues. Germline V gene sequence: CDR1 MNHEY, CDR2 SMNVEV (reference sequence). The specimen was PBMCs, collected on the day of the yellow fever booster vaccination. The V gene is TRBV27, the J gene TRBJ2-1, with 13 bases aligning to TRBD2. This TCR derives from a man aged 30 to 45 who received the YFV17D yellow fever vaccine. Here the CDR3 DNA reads TGTGCCAGCAGTTTCCTCCAGACTAGCGGGAGGATGGTGTTCTTC. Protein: CASSFLQTSGRMVFF.